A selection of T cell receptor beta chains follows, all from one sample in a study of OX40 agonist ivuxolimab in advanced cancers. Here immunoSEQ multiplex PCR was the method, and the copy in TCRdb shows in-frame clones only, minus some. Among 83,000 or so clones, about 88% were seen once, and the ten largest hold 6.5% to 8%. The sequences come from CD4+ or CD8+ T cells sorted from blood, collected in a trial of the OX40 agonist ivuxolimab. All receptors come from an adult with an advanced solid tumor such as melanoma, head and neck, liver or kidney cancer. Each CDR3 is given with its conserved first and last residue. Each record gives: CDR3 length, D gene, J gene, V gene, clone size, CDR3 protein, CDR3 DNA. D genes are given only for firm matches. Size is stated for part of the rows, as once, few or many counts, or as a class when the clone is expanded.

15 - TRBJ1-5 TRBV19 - CASSIQGRDNQPQHF TGTGCCAGTAGTATACAGGGACGGGACAATCAGCCCCAGCATTTT
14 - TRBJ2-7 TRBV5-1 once CASSLDPYSGEQYF TGCGCCAGCAGCTTGGACCCCTACTCGGGGGAGCAGTACTTC
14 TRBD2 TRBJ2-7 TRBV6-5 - CASSPGTSGYEQYF TGTGCCAGCAGTCCAGGTACTAGCGGCTACGAGCAGTACTTC
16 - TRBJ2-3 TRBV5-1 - CASSLVSGSNTDTQYF TGCGCCAGCAGTTTGGTCTCGGGTTCAAACACAGATACGCAGTATTTT
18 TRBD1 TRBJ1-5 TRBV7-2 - CASSLARVGTGRNQPQHF TGTGCCAGCAGCTTAGCGCGGGTCGGGACAGGGAGGAATCAGCCCCAGCATTTT
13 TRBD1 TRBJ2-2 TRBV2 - CANRGMDTGELFF TGTGCGAACAGGGGGATGGACACCGGGGAGCTGTTTTTT
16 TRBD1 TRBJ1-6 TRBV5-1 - CASSSGDSRGNSPLHF TGCGCCAGCAGCTCAGGGGACAGCCGGGGGAATTCACCCCTCCACTTT
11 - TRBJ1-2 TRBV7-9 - CASSLQYGYTF TGTGCCAGCAGCTTACAGTATGGCTACACCTTC
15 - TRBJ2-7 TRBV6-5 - CASSYSFTGSHEQYF TGTGCCAGCAGTTACTCCTTTACAGGGTCCCACGAGCAGTACTTC
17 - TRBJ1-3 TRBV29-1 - CSVEEEGGGRSGNTIYF TGCAGCGTTGAAGAAGAGGGGGGTGGGAGAAGTGGAAACACCATATATTTT
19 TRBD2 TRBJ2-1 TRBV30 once CAWSVPTSGRPGSYNEQFF TGTGCCTGGAGTGTACCGACTAGCGGGAGGCCCGGATCCTACAATGAGCAGTTCTTC
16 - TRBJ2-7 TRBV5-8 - CASSFRTFRTSNEQYF TGTGCCAGCAGCTTCCGGACCTTCCGCACGTCAAACGAGCAGTACTTC
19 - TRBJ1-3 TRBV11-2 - CASSPGPRGLSWSGNTIYF TGTGCCAGCAGCCCAGGGCCCAGGGGTTTATCCTGGTCTGGAAACACCATATATTTT
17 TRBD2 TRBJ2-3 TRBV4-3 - CASSQDLASGSTDTQYF TGCGCCAGCAGCCAAGATTTGGCTAGCGGAAGCACAGATACGCAGTATTTT
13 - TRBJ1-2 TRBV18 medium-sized CASSPRTASGYTF TGTGCCAGCTCACCGCGGACGGCTAGTGGCTACACCTTC
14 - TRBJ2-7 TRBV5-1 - CASSYSLSSYEQYF TGCGCCAGCAGCTATTCACTAAGCTCCTACGAGCAGTACTTC
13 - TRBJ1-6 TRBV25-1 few CASTYRDNSPLHF TGTGCCAGCACTTACAGGGATAATTCACCCCTCCACTTT
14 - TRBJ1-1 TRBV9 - CASSVGAGNTEAFF TGTGCCAGCAGCGTAGGGGCGGGGAACACTGAAGCTTTCTTT
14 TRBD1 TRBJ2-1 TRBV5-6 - CASSGRDRGNEQFF TGTGCCAGCAGCGGCCGGGACAGGGGCAATGAGCAGTTCTTC
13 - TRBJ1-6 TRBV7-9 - CASRREQRTPLHF TGTGCCAGCAGGCGGGAACAGAGGACGCCCCTCCACTTT
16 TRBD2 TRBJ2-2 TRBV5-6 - CASSLRRGLPTGELFF TGTGCCAGCAGCTTACGTAGGGGACTACCCACCGGGGAGCTGTTTTTT
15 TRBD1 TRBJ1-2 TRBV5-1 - CASSWTGGTNYGYTF TGCGCCAGCAGCTGGACAGGGGGCACCAACTATGGCTACACCTTC
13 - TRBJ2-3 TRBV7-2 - CASSLAVADTQYF TGTGCCAGCAGCTTAGCCGTAGCGGATACGCAGTATTTT
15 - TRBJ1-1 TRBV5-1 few CASSLSGSPNTEAFF TGCGCCAGCAGCTTGTCCGGTTCCCCCAACACTGAAGCTTTCTTT
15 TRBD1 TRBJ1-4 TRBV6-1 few CASSPRGTGNEKLFF TGTGCCAGCAGCCCCCGGGGGACAGGGAACGAAAAACTGTTTTTT
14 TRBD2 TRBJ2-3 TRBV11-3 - CASSPGGSTDTQYF TGTGCCAGCAGCCCCGGGGGGTCCACAGATACGCAGTATTTT
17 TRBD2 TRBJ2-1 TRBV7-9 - CASSRKTKTSGDNEQFF TGTGCCAGCAGCCGAAAAACCAAGACTAGCGGAGACAATGAGCAGTTCTTC
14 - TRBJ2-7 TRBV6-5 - CASSGQTGTYEQYF TGTGCCAGCAGTGGACAAACAGGGACCTACGAGCAGTACTTC
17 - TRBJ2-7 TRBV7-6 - CASSQLPGLGFPFEQYF TGTGCCAGCAGCCAATTGCCGGGACTTGGGTTCCCGTTCGAGCAGTACTTC
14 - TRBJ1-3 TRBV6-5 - CASSPSAFRNTIYF TGTGCCAGCAGCCCCTCCGCTTTTAGAAACACCATATATTTT
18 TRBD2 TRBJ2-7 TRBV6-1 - CASSERGLAGGMAYEQYF TGTGCCAGCAGTGAAAGGGGGCTAGCGGGAGGGATGGCCTACGAGCAGTACTTC
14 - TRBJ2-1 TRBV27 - CASRPGTTGNEQFF TGTGCCAGCAGACCAGGGACGACGGGAAATGAGCAGTTCTTC
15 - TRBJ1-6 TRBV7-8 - CASSSPGLYNSPLHF TGTGCCAGCAGCTCCCCGGGCCTATATAATTCACCCCTCCACTTT
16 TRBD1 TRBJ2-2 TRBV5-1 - CASSLLTGVNTGELFF TGCGCCAGCAGCTTGTTGACAGGGGTGAACACCGGGGAGCTGTTTTTT
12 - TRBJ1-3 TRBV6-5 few CVAVSSGNTIYF TGTGTAGCGGTTAGCTCTGGAAACACCATATATTTT
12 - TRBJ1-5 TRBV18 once CASSDGNQPQHF TGTGCCAGCTCAGATGGCAATCAGCCCCAGCATTTT
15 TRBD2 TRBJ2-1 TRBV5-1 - CASRWREVTYNEQFF TGCGCCAGCAGATGGCGGGAGGTAACCTACAATGAGCAGTTCTTC
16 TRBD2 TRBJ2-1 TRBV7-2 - CASSPVYLAGNNEQFF TGTGCCAGCAGCCCAGTCTACCTAGCGGGCAACAATGAGCAGTTCTTC
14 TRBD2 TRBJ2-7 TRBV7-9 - CASSLAGRAGEQYF TGTGCCAGCAGCTTAGCGGGGAGGGCCGGAGAGCAGTACTTC
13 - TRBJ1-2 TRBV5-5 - CASARGGRWGYTF TGTGCCAGCGCCCGGGGGGGGCGTTGGGGCTACACCTTC
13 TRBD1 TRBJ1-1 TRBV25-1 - CASRDRGLGEAFF TGTGCCAGCAGGGACAGGGGCTTGGGTGAAGCTTTCTTT
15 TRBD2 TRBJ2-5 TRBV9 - CASSIREGLRETQYF TGTGCCAGCAGCATCCGGGAGGGACTGAGAGAGACCCAGTACTTC
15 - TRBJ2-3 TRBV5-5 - CASSLHGGQTDTQYF TGTGCCAGCAGCTTACACGGGGGGCAAACAGATACGCAGTATTTT
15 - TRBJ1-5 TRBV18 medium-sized CASSPPGPINQPQHF TGTGCCAGCTCACCACCCGGGCCAATCAATCAGCCCCAGCATTTT
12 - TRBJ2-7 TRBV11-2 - CASSFFRDEQYF TGTGCCAGCAGCTTCTTCAGGGACGAGCAGTACTTC
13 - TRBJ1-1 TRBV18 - CASRNRADTEAFF TGTGCCAGCCGAAACAGGGCGGACACTGAAGCTTTCTTT
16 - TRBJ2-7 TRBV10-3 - CAISGVGQGISYEQYF TGTGCCATCAGCGGCGTCGGACAAGGCATATCCTACGAGCAGTACTTC
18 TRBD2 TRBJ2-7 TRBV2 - CASSEGTSGSSRGYEQYF TGTGCCAGCAGTGAGGGGACTAGCGGGAGTTCTCGGGGCTACGAGCAGTACTTC
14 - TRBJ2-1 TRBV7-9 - CASSLFAGSGEQFF TGTGCCAGCAGCTTATTCGCGGGATCGGGGGAGCAGTTCTTC
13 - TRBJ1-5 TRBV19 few CASTLAGGQPQHF TGTGCCAGTACTCTGGCTGGGGGACAGCCCCAGCATTTT
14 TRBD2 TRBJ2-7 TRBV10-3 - CAISEQRGNYEQYF TGTGCCATCAGTGAGCAGCGGGGGAACTACGAGCAGTACTTC
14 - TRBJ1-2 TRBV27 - CASSFRGRNYGYTF TGTGCCAGCAGTTTTAGGGGGAGAAACTATGGCTACACCTTC
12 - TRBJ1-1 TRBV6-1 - CASSTVATEAFF TGTGCCAGCAGTACAGTAGCCACTGAAGCTTTCTTT
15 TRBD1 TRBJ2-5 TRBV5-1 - CASSLYRGLQETQYF TGCGCCAGCAGCTTATACAGGGGGCTCCAAGAGACCCAGTACTTC
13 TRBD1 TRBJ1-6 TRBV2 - CASRDRGYSPLHF TGTGCCAGCAGGGACAGGGGATATTCACCCCTCCACTTT
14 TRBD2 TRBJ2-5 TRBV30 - CAWSALLATQTQYF TGTGCCTGGAGTGCCCTACTAGCGACTCAGACCCAGTACTTC
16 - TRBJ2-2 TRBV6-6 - CASSQRPGRNTGELFF TGTGCCAGCAGCCAGCGTCCGGGACGGAACACCGGGGAGCTGTTTTTT